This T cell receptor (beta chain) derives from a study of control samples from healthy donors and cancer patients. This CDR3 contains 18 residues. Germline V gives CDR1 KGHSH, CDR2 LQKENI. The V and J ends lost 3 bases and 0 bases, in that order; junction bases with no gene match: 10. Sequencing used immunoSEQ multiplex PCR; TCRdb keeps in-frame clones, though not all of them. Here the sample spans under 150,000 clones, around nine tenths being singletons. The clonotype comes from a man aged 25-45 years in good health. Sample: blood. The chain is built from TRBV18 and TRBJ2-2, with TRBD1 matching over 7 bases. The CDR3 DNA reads TGTGCCAGCTCACCCCTCCCGAGGACAGGCACGAACACCGGGGAGCTGTTTTTT. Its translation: CASSPLPRTGTNTGELFF.